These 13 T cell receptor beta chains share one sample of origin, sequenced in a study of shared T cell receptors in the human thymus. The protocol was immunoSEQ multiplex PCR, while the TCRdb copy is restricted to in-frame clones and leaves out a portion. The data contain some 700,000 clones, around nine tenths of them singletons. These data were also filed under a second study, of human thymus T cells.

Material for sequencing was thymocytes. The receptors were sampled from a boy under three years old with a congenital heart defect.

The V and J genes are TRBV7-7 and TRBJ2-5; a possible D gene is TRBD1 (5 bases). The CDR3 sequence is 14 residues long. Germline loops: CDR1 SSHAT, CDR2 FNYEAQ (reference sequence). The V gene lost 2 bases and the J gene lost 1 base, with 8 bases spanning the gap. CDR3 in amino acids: CASSLYGAQETQYF. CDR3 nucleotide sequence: TGTGCCAGCAGCTTATATGGGGCCCAAGAGACCCAGTACTTC.

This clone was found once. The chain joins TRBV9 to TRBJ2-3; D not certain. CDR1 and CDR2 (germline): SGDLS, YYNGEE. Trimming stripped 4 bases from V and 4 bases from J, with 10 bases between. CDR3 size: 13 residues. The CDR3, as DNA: TGTGCCAGCAGCCCTTTGGAGCCAGATACGCAGTATTTT. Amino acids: CASSPLEPDTQYF.

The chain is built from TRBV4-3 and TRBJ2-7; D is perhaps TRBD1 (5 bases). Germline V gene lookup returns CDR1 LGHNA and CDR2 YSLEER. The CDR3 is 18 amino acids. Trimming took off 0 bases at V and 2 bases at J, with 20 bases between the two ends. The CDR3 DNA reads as TGCGCCAGCAGCCAAGAACGGTTCTTTGGTCGACAGCCCTACGAGCAGTACTTC. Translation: CASSQERFFGRQPYEQYF.

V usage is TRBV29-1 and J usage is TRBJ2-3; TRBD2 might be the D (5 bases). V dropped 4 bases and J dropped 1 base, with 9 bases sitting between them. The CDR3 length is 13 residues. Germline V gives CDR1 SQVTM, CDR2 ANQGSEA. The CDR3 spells CSVGSGGTDTQYF. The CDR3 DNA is TGCAGCGTTGGGTCCGGGGGCACAGATACGCAGTATTTT.

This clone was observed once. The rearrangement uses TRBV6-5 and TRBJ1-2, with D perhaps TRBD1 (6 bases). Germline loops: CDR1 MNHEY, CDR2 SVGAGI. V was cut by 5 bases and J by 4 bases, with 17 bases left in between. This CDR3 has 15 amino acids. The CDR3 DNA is TGTGCCAGCAGTCCTCAAGGCCGGGGGGCCTATGGCTACACCTTC. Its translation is CASSPQGRGAYGYTF.

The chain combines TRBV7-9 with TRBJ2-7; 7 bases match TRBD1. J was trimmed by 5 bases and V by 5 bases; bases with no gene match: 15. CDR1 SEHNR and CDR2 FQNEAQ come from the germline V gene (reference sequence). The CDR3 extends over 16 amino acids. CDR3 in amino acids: CASSRAKGQSRDEQYF. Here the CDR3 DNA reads TGTGCCAGCAGCCGAGCAAAGGGACAGTCGAGGGACGAGCAGTACTTC.

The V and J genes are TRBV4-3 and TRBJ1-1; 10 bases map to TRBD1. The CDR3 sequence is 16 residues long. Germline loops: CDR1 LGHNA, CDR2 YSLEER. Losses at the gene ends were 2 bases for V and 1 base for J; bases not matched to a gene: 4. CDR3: CASSQWTGGKNTEAFF. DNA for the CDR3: TGCGCCAGCAGCCAATGGACAGGGGGTAAGAACACTGAAGCTTTCTTT.

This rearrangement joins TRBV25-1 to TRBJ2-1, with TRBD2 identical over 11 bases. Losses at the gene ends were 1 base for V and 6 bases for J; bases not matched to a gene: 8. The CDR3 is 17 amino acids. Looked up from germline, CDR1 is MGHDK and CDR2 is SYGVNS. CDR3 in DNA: TGTGCCAGCAGTGAATCCGCCCCGGGACTAGCGGCCAATGAGCAGTTCTTC. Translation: CASSESAPGLAANEQFF. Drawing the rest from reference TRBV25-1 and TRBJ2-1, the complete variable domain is EADIYQTPRYLVIGTGKKITLECSQTMGHDKMYWYQQDPGMELHLIHYSYGVNSTEKGDLSSESTVSRIRTEHFPLTLESARPSHTSQYLCASSESAPGLAANEQFFGPGTRLTVL.

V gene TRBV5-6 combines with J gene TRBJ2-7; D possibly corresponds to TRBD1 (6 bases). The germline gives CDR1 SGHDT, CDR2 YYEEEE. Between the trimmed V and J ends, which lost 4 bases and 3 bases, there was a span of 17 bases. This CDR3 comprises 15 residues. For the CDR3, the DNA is TGTGCCAGCAGCCTGACACAGGGTCCCAGCTACGAGCAGTACTTC. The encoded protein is CASSLTQGPSYEQYF.

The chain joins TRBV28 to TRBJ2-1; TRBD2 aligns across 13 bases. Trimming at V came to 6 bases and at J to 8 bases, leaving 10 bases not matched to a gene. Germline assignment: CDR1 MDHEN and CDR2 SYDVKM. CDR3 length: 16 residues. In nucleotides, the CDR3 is TGTGCCAGCAGCAACCAGGGACTAGCGGGAAGCGATGAGCAGTTCTTC. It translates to CASSNQGLAGSDEQFF. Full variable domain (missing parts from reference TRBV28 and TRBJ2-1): DVKVTQSSRYLVKRTGEKVFLECVQDMDHENMFWYRQDPGLGLRLIYFSYDVKMKEKGDIPEGYSVSREKKERFSLILESASTNQTSMYLCASSNQGLAGSDEQFFGPGTRLTVL.

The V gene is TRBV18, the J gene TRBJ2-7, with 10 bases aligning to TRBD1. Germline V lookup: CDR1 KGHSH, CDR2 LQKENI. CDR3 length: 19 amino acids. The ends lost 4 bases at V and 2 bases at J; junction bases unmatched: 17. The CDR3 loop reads CASSLHPGQGSAGPYEQYF. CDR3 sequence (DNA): TGTGCCAGCTCACTACATCCGGGACAGGGGTCCGCTGGCCCCTACGAGCAGTACTTC.

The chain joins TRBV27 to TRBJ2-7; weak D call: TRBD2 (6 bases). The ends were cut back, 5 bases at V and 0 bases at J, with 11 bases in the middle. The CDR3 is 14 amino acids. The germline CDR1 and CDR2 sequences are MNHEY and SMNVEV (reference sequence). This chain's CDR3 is CASSQRESSYEQYF. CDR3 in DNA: TGTGCCAGCAGTCAACGGGAGAGCTCCTACGAGCAGTACTTC.

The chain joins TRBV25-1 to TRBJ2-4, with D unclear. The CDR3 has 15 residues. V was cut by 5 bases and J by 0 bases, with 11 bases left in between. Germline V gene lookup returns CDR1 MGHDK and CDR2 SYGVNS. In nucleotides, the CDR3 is TGTGCCAGCAGTCAAGGCGGAGTAGCCAAAAACATTCAGTACTTC. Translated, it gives CASSQGGVAKNIQYF.